This T cell receptor (beta chain) came from a study of regulatory T cells in long-lasting Graves disease. V lost 3 bases and J 3 bases, leaving 18 bases between the germline ends. CDR3 length: 17 residues. This clonotype was found many times. Its target is not known. Time point of the sample: persistent/refractory GD, antithyroid drugs over 5 years with positive TRAb. Scientists built the TCR library using RNA that was extracted from PBMCs. Construction of TCR beta libraries relied on iRepertoire HTBI primers and on Arm-PCR targeting CDR3 regions. TCRdb re-called the multiplex PCR reads with MiXCR, one entry per CDR3 protein. The data contain around 460,000 distinct CDR3 sequences, roughly a fifth of them singletons. Study-wide points: Persistent disease showed a preference for TRBV28, TRBJ1-2 and TRBJ2-5. Relative to new patients (966), persistent patients exhibited greater sharing of public clonotypes (approximately 2,700).

The clonotype was recovered from a female donor with Graves disease. The sample in question was peripheral blood mononuclear cells (PBMCs), obtained when the disease was refractory, from a patient treated with antithyroid drugs. The J gene is TRBJ1-5, the V gene TRBV12-3 or TRBV12-4; D may be TRBD1 (5 bases). In nucleotides, the CDR3 is TGTGCCAGCAGTTTTAGTTCGGTGGCAGGGAACAATCAGCCCCAGCATTTT. As protein: CASSFSSVAGNNQPQHF.